This T cell receptor (beta chain) was profiled in a study of blood T cell repertoires in COVID-19. The overall study: PBMCs, B-cell-depleted T cells, or T cells were the source of the cDNA or gDNA that made up the material.

The CDR3 has 13 amino acids. The trim removed 4 bases at V and 7 bases at J, leaving 4 bases unmatched. Authors' processing steps: Nucleated cell counts were estimated from reference gene primer amplification. The data were produced by immunoSEQ multiplex PCR, yet TCRdb's version contains in-frame clones alone and is incomplete. V and J calls and clone size are copied from that table; D and trimming were computed from the DNA. The sample lists approximately 210,000 clones; around four fifths were seen once. This clonotype was obtained from a human donor in a cohort sampled during active COVID-19. The V call is TRBV12-3 or TRBV12-4, the J call TRBJ2-5, with TRBD1 identical over 9 bases. The sequenced sample was peripheral blood. The CDR3 protein is CASSWDREGTQYF. In DNA, the CDR3 is TGTGCCAGCAGTTGGGACAGGGAGGGGACCCAGTACTTC.